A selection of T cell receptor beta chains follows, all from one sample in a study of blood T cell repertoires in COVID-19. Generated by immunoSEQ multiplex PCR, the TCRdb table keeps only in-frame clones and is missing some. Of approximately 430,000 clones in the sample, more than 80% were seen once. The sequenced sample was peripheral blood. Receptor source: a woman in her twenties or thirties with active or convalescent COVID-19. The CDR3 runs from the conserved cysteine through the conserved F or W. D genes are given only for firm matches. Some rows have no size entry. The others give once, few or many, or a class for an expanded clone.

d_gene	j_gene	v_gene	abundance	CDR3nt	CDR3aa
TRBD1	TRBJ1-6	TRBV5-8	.	TGTGCCAGCAGCCTACGGACAGGTTATAATTCACCCCTCCACTTT	CASSLRTGYNSPLHF
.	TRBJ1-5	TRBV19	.	TGTGCCAGTAGTAGGGCGGGGGGTAGGCAGGTCATAAATCAGCCCCAGCATTTT	CASSRAGGRQVINQPQHF
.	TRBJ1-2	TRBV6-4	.	TGTGCCAGCAGCGGGTCGTTGGGAGATGGCTACACCTTC	CASSGSLGDGYTF
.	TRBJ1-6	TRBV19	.	TGTGCCAGTGGGCAGGGAGGGTATTCACCCCTCCACTTT	CASGQGGYSPLHF
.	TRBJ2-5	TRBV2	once	TGTGCCAGCAGTGATAATGCCGGTCGGGGAGAGACCCAGTACTTC	CASSDNAGRGETQYF
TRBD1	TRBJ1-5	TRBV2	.	TGTGCCAGCAGGGGGGACAGTAGCAATCAGCCCCAGCATTTT	CASRGDSSNQPQHF
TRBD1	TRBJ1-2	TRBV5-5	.	TGTGCCAGCAGCTTGGGGGACAGCGGCTATGGCTACACCTTC	CASSLGDSGYGYTF
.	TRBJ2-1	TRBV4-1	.	TGCGCCAGCAGCCAAGACGGGGTTAGGCAGTTCTTC	CASSQDGVRQFF
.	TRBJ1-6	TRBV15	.	TGTGCCACTGGACGGGAAAATTCACCCCTCCACTTT	CATGRENSPLHF
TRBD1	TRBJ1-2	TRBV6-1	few	TGTGCCAGCAGTGGATCCGGGACAGGGGCCGGGTATGGCTACACCTTC	CASSGSGTGAGYGYTF